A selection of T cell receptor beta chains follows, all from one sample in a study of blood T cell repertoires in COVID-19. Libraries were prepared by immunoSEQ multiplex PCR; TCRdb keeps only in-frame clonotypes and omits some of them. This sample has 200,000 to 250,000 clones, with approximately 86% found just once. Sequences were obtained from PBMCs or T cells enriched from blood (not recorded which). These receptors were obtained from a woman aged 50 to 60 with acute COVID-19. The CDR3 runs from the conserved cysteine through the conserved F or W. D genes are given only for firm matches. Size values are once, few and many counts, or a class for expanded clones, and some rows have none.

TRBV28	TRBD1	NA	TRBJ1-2	TGTGCCAGCAGTCGGGACAGGGGGCGCCTGAGGTATGGCTACACCTTC	CASSRDRGRLRYGYTF
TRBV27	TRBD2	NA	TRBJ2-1	TGTGCCAGCAGTTTATCCAGACTAGCGGGAGTAAGTGAGCAGTTCTTC	CASSLSRLAGVSEQFF
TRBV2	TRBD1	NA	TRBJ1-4	TGTGCCAGCTACAGGGGGCGTCGGGAAAAACTGTTTTTT	CASYRGRREKLFF
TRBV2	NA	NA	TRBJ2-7	TGTGCCAGCAGTGCGGACACAATCTTCTCCTACGAGCAGTACTTC	CASSADTIFSYEQYF
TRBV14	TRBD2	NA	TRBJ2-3	TGTGCCAGCAGCCGACAAGGACTAGCAGATACGCAGTATTTT	CASSRQGLADTQYF
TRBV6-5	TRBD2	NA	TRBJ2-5	TGTGCCAGCTGCGGGGGTGTGGGGAAGACCCAGTACTTC	CASCGGVGKTQYF
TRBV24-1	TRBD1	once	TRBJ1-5	TGTGCCACCAGTGATCCAGGGGGAGGACAGCCCCAGCATTTT	CATSDPGGGQPQHF
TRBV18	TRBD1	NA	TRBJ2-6	TGTGCCAGCTCACCAACAGGGGAAGCAGGGGCCAACGTCCTGACTTTC	CASSPTGEAGANVLTF
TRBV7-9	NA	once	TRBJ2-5	TGTGCCAGCAGCAAAGCTGCGGGGAATCGGGAGACCCAGTACTTC	CASSKAAGNRETQYF
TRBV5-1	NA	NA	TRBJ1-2	TGCGCCAGCAGCGACCAGGTTGGGGGGTATGGCTACACCTTC	CASSDQVGGYGYTF
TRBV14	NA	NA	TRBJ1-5	TGTGCCAGCAGCCAAGAAAGGGGGTTGAGCAATCAGCCCCAGCATTTT	CASSQERGLSNQPQHF
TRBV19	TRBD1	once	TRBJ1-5	TGTGCCAGTAGTATACGGGACGGACAGGCCCAGCATTTT	CASSIRDGQAQHF
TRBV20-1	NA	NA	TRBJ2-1	TGCAGTGCTAGTGGCCAGGGTGGCAATGAGCAGTTCTTC	CSASGQGGNEQFF
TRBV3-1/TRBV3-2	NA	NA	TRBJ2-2	TGTGCCAGCAGGAGCCCAGTGGGGGCCAACACCGGGGAGCTGTTTTTT	CASRSPVGANTGELFF
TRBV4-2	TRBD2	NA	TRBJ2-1	TGTGCCAGCAGCCAAGTCTCGGTTAGCGGGAGACAGGGTGAGCAGTTCTTC	CASSQVSVSGRQGEQFF